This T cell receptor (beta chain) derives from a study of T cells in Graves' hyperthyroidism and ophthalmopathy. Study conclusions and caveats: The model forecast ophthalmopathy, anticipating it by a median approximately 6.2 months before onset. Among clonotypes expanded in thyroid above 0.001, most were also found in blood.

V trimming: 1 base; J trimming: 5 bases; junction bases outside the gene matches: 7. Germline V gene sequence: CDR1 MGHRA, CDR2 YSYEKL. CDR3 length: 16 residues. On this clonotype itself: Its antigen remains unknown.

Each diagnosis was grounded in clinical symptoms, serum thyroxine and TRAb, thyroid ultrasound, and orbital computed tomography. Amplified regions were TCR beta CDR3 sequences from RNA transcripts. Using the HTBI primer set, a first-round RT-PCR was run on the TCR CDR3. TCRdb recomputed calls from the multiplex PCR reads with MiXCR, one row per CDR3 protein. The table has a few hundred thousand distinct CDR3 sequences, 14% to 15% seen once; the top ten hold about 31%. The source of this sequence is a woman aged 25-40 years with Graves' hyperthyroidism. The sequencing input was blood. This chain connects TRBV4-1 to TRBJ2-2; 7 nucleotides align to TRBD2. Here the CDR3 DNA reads TGCGCCAGCAGCCAAGGGGCTAGCGGAGGTACCGGGGAGCTGTTTTTT. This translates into CASSQGASGGTGELFF.